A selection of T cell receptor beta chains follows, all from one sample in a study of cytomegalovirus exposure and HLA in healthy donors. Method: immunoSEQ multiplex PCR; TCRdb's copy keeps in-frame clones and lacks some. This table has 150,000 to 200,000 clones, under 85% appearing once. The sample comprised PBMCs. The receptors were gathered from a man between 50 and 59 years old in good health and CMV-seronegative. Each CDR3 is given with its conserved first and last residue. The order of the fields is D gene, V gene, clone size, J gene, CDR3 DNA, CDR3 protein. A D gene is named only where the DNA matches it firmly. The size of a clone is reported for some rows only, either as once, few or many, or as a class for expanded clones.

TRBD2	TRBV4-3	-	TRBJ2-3	TGCGCCAGCAGCCAAGAGGGGCCGGGACTAGGAGCAGATACGCAGTATTTT	CASSQEGPGLGADTQYF
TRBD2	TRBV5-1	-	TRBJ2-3	TGCGCCAGCAGCTCCGGCGGGGGGGGCCGCACAGATACGCAGTATTTT	CASSSGGGGRTDTQYF
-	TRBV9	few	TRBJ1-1	TGTGCCAGCGGGCGGAGCGGCACTGAAGCTTTCTTT	CASGRSGTEAFF
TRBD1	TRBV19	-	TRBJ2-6	TGTGCCAGTAGTATAGTCAGGGGGCCGGGGGCCAACGTCCTGACTTTC	CASSIVRGPGANVLTF
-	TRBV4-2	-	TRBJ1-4	TGTGCCAGCACCAGATCACCCGGGTCGACTAATGAAAAACTGTTTTTT	CASTRSPGSTNEKLFF
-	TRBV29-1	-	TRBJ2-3	TGCAGCGTTGTTCTCCCTATAAGGGGAGATACGCAGTATTTT	CSVVLPIRGDTQYF
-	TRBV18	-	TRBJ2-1	TGTGCCAGCTCGATAGACAACACTAATGAGCAGTTCTTC	CASSIDNTNEQFF
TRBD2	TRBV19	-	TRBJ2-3	TGTGCCAGTAGTCTGAGCGGGGGGACCACAGATACGCAGTATTTT	CASSLSGGTTDTQYF
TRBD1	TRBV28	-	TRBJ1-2	TGTGCCAGCAGTTTGACAGGGGGGAACTATGGCTACACCTTC	CASSLTGGNYGYTF
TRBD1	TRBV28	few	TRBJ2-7	TGTGCCAGCAGTCCCCTGGACAGGCCTACCTACGAGCAGTACTTC	CASSPLDRPTYEQYF
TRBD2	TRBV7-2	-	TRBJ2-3	TGTGCCAGCAGCCCACTAGCGGGAGGGGGGCCAGATACGCAGTATTTT	CASSPLAGGGPDTQYF
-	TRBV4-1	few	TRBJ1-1	TGCGCCAGCAGCCAAGAAGTTTCGAGTGAAGCTTTCTTT	CASSQEVSSEAFF
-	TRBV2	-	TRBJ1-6	TGTGCCAGCACCGAGGCAACACTCAATAATTCACCCCTCCACTTT	CASTEATLNNSPLHF
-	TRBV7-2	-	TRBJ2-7	TGTGCCAGCAGCTTAGACTTGCGGCCATCCTACGAGCAGTACTTC	CASSLDLRPSYEQYF
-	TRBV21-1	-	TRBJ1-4	TGTGCCAGCAGCAAAGGGAGACAGGGGTCGGAAAAACTGTTTTTT	CASSKGRQGSEKLFF
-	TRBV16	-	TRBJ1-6	TGTGCCAGCAGCCTAGCCAGGGAAAATTCACCCCTCCACTTT	CASSLARENSPLHF
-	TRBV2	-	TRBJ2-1	TGTGCCAGCAGACGGACCGACAGTTTCTACAATGAGCAGTTCTTC	CASRRTDSFYNEQFF
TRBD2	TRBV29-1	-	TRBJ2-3	TGCAGCGTTGAAGGAGGGCCGGGGGGGCGGGGAACAGATACGCAGTATTTT	CSVEGGPGGRGTDTQYF
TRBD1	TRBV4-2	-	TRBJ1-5	TGTGCCAGCAGCCCGGGACAGGGCGTGGAACCCCAGCATTTT	CASSPGQGVEPQHF
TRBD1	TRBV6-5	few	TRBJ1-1	TGTGCCAGCAAACGGAACCGGGACAGGAACACTGAAGCTTTCTTT	CASKRNRDRNTEAFF
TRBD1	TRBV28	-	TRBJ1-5	TGTGCCAGCACCCCAGGGGGTGGCAATCAGCCCCAGCATTTT	CASTPGGGNQPQHF
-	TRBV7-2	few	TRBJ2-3	TGTGCCAGCAGCTTAAATAACTATTGGACAGATACGCAGTATTTT	CASSLNNYWTDTQYF
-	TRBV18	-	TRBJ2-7	TGTGCCAGCTCCCCCGGGACACAAACCTACGAGCAGTACTTC	CASSPGTQTYEQYF
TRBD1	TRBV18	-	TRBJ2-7	TGTGCCAGCTCACCACCGCGACAGGGGGACTACGAGCAGTACTTC	CASSPPRQGDYEQYF
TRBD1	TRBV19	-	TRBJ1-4	TGTGCCAGTAGCGTACCTGGCAGGGGGAATGAAAAACTGTTTTTT	CASSVPGRGNEKLFF
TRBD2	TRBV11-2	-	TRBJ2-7	TGTGCCAGCAGGCCAGCCGGGACTAGGGCCCACGAGCAGTACTTC	CASRPAGTRAHEQYF
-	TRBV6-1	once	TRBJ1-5	TGTGCCAGCAGTGATAGATATAGCAATCAGCCCCAGCATTTT	CASSDRYSNQPQHF
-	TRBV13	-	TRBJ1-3	TGTGCCAGCAGCTTTAGGAGCTCTGGAAACACCATATATTTT	CASSFRSSGNTIYF
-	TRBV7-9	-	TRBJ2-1	TGTGCCAGCAGCTTAGGGGCAGCCTCCTACAATGAGCAGTTCTTC	CASSLGAASYNEQFF
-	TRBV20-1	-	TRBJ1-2	TGCAGTTTCACCCTACGGGATGGCTACACCTTC	CSFTLRDGYTF
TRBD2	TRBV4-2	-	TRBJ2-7	TGTGCCAGCAGCCAAGACGGGACTAGCGGGAGAGGGTATTCCTACGAGCAGTACTTC	CASSQDGTSGRGYSYEQYF
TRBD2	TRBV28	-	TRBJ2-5	TGTGCCAGCAGTTTGGGGAGGGCGGAGACCCAGTACTTC	CASSLGRAETQYF
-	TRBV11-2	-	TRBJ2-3	TGTGCCAGCAGTCCCTACTCCCAAGGGGGAGGGAGGACGCAGTATTTT	CASSPYSQGGGRTQYF
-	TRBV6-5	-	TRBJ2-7	TGTGCCAGCAGAGGACAACAGAGCTCCTACGAGCAGTACTTC	CASRGQQSSYEQYF
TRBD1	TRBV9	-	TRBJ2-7	TGTGCCAGCAGCGTAGGACCGGGACAGCAGTACGAGCAGTACTTC	CASSVGPGQQYEQYF
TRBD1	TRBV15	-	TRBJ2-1	TGTGCCACCAGCAGACATCAAGGACAGGGCGACAATGAGCAGTTCTTC	CATSRHQGQGDNEQFF
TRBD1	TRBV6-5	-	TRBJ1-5	TGTGCCAGCAAAGGACAGGGTTTCAATCAGCCCCAGCATTTT	CASKGQGFNQPQHF
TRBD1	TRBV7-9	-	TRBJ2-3	TGTGCCGGGGGACAGACGATAACAGATACGCAGTATTTT	CAGGQTITDTQYF
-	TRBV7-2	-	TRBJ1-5	TGTGCCAGCAGCTTAATGGGGGACACTGGGCGCAATCAGCCCCAGCATTTT	CASSLMGDTGRNQPQHF
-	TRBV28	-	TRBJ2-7	TGTGCCAGCAGACCCCCCCCAGGGTTCGAGCAGTACTTC	CASRPPPGFEQYF
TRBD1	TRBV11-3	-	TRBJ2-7	TGTGCCAGCAGCCCCGGGACAGGGACCGAGCAGTACTTC	CASSPGTGTEQYF
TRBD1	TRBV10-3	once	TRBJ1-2	TGTGCCACCAGACAGGGGCCCAGTAGCTATGGCTACACCTTC	CATRQGPSSYGYTF
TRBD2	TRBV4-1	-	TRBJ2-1	TGCGCCAGCAGCCAAACCGGGACTATTAATGAGCAGTTCTTC	CASSQTGTINEQFF
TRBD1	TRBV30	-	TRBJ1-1	TGTGCCTGGACGACAGGGATGGGGACTGAAGCTTTCTTT	CAWTTGMGTEAFF
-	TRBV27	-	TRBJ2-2	TGTGCCAGCAGTTTTAAGACAATGGACGGGGAGCTGTTTTTT	CASSFKTMDGELFF
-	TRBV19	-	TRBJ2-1	TGTGCCAGTAGTATCCCCTGGCGGGACCGACTAGATGAGCAGTTCTTC	CASSIPWRDRLDEQFF
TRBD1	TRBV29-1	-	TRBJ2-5	TGCAGCGTTATACGTCCGGGACAGGGGTTTATGGGCCAGTACTTC	CSVIRPGQGFMGQYF
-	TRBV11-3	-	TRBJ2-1	TGTGCCAGCAGCCCCCGTCCCTTCAATGAGCAGTTCTTC	CASSPRPFNEQFF
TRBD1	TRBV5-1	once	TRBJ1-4	TGCGCCAGCAGCCGGGACAGAGCCGAAAAACTGTTTTTT	CASSRDRAEKLFF
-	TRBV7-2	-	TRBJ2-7	TGTGCCAGCACTCCTCCGGGACAAAGATACGAGCAGTACTTC	CASTPPGQRYEQYF
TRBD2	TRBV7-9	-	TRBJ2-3	TGTGCCAGCAGCTTAGCTAGCGGGGGGACCGATACGCAGTATTTT	CASSLASGGTDTQYF
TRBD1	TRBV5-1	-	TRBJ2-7	TGCGCCAGCAGCTTGGGACAGGGCGCCTTGCACGAGCAGTACTTC	CASSLGQGALHEQYF
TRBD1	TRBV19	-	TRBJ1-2	TGTGCCAGTAATAGGGGACAGGCACCCTATGGCTACACCTTC	CASNRGQAPYGYTF
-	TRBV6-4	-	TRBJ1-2	TGTGCCAGCAGTCCAGGGACTATTGGCTATGGCTACACCTTC	CASSPGTIGYGYTF
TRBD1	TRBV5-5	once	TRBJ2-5	TGTGCCAGCAGCTTGGTGCTAACCCGGACAGGGTCAGGAGAGACCCAGTACTTC	CASSLVLTRTGSGETQYF
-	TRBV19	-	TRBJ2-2	TGTGCCAGTAGTACAGGGTCCGGCACCGGGGAGCTGTTTTTT	CASSTGSGTGELFF
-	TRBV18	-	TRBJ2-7	TGTGCCAGCTCACCCCGGGGGGCGGACGAGCAGTACTTC	CASSPRGADEQYF